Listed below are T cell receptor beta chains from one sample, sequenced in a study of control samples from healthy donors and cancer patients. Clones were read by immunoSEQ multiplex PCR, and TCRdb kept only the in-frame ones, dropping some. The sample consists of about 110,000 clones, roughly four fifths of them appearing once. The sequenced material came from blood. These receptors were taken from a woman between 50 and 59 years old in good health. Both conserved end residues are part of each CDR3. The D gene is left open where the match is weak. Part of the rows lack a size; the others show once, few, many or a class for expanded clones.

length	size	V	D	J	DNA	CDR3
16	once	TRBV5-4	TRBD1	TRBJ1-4	TGTGCCAGCAGCTTAGGGACAGCGGCAACTAATGAAAAACTGTTTTTT	CASSLGTAATNEKLFF
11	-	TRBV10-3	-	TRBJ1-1	TGTGCCATCGAGTCAGGCACTGAAGCTTTCTTT	CAIESGTEAFF
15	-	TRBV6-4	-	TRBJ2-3	TGTGCCAGCAGCCCTACCAGCTGGGTGGTGCATACGCAGTATTTT	CASSPTSWVVHTQYF
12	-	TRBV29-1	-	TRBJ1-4	TGCAGCGTGCTGACACCGAATGAAAAACTGTTTTTT	CSVLTPNEKLFF
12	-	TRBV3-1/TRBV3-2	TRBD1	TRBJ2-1	TGTGCCAGCAGCCAAGGGTGGCAGGGGGAGTTCTTC	CASSQGWQGEFF
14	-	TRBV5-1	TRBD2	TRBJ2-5	TGCGCCAGCAGCTTGGAAGGCGGGAGAGAGACCCAGTACTTC	CASSLEGGRETQYF
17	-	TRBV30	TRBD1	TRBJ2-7	TGTGCCTGGAGTGCATACTCTAGACAGGGGCGCTCCTACGAGCAGTACTTC	CAWSAYSRQGRSYEQYF
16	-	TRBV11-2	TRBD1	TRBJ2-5	TGTGCCAGCAGCCGTAACCGGGACAGCTTTCAAGAGACCCAGTACTTC	CASSRNRDSFQETQYF
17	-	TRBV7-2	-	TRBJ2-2	TGTGCCAGCAGCTCCAAAAATACAGGGTTAAACACCGGGGAGCTGTTTTTT	CASSSKNTGLNTGELFF
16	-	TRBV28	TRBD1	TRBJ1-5	TGTGCCAGCATCACCGGGACAGGGGCCGGCAATCAGCCCCAGCATTTT	CASITGTGAGNQPQHF
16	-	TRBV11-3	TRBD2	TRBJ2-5	TGTGCCAGCAGCTTGGGCACTAGCGCGGATCAAGAGACCCAGTACTTC	CASSLGTSADQETQYF
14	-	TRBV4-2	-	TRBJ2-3	TGTGCCAGCAGCCAAGATAGGGCGACAGATACGCAGTATTTT	CASSQDRATDTQYF
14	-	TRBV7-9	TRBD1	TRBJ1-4	TGTGCCAGCAGCTTGGGACAGGGACTTGGAAAACTGTTTTTT	CASSLGQGLGKLFF
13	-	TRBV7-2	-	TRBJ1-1	TGTGCCAGCAGCTTAGACCCCCAGGATGAAGCTTTCTTT	CASSLDPQDEAFF
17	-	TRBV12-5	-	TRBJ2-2	TGTGCTAGTGGTGCAAGCCCGGGACTGCAAACAACCGGGGAGCTGTTTTTT	CASGASPGLQTTGELFF
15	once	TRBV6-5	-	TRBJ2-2	TGTGCCAGCACCTTAGGGGGGGGCGGCACCGGGGAGCTGTTTTTT	CASTLGGGGTGELFF
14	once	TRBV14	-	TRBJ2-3	TGTGCCAGCAGCGAAAAGGGGATGCGGGTTACGCAGTATTTT	CASSEKGMRVTQYF
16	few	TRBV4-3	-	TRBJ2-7	TGCGCCAGCAGCCAAGAAACGGGAATCGGGATCTACGAGCAGTACTTC	CASSQETGIGIYEQYF
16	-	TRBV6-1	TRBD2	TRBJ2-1	TGTGCCAGCAGTGAAACCCAGGGGACTAGCGGGGGAAAGCAGTTCTTC	CASSETQGTSGGKQFF
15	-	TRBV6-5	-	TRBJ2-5	TGTGCCAGCAGCCAAGACTGGGGGGTGCAGGAGACCCAGTACTTC	CASSQDWGVQETQYF
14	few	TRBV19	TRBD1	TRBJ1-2	TGTGCCAGTAGGGGCGGGACAGGGTGGAGCGGCTACACCTTC	CASRGGTGWSGYTF
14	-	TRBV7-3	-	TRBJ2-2	TGTGCCAGCAGCCCAAATCGTAACACCGGGGAGCTGTTTTTT	CASSPNRNTGELFF
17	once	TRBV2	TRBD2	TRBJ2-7	TGTGCCAGCAGTGAAGCGGATAGCGGGGGTGTTATCTACGAGCAGTACTTC	CASSEADSGGVIYEQYF
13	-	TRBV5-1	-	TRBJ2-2	TGCGCCAGCAGCTTAACCGTGTCCGGGGAGCTGTTTTTT	CASSLTVSGELFF
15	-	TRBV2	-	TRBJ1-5	TGTGCCAGCAGTGAGTTCTCCAGGGACGATCAGCCCCAGCATTTT	CASSEFSRDDQPQHF